Below, one TCR beta chain is given with its context. These data come from a study of T-cell reconstitution after alpha-beta-depleted transplantation in children. Preparing the TCRbeta library involved the use of unique molecular identifiers. TCRdb redid the calling of the PCR reads with MiXCR, one entry per CDR3 protein. This sample carries nearly 400,000 distinct CDR3 sequences, around 21% of them seen once, and the ten largest clones take less than 4.5%. CDR3 length: 12 amino acids. Trimming pared 3 bases from V and 4 bases from J, leaving 7 bases between. CDR1 is ENHRY, CDR2 SYGVKD, per germline. The clonotype comes from a human donor who donated a stem cell graft to a child with acute myeloid leukemia. Sequences were derived from PBMCs from the stem cell graft donor, sampled from the stem cell graft. The chain joins TRBV10-3 to TRBJ2-7; D is unclear. CDR3 nucleotides: TGTGCCATCAGTGACGAACAGTACGAGCAGTACTTC. It is translated as CAISDEQYEQYF.